A selection of T cell receptor beta chains follows, all from one sample in a study of cytotoxic CD8 clonotypes in ibrutinib-treated CLL. Using immunoSEQ multiplex PCR, the repertoire was profiled, and TCRdb retains in-frame clones only, with some absent. In the table there are tens of thousands of clones, 70% to 90% of which are singletons. Sequenced here: PBMCs, sampled before ibrutinib treatment. The receptors stem from a human donor with chronic lymphocytic leukemia. Both conserved end residues are part of each CDR3. The D gene is left open where the match is weak. Not every row has a clone size; where given, it reads once, few, many or a size class.

>TRBV28|TRBD1|TRBJ1-1|-
TGTGCCAGCAGGTTACAGGGGGCGTTTGACACTGAAGCTTTCTTT
CASRLQGAFDTEAFF
>TRBV9|-|TRBJ2-7|-
TGTGCCAGCAGCGTAGCGTCGTCCGACTACGAGCAGTACTTC
CASSVASSDYEQYF
>TRBV5-4|-|TRBJ2-7|-
TGTGCCAGCAGCGGGTCCTACGAGCAGTACTTC
CASSGSYEQYF
>TRBV7-9|-|TRBJ2-2|-
TGTGCCAGCAGCCAACAGGCGGGGCTGTTTTTT
CASSQQAGLFF
>TRBV27|-|TRBJ2-6|-
TGTGCCAGCAGTCAGCGGGACACCAGCTCTGGGGCCAACGTCCTGACTTTC
CASSQRDTSSGANVLTF
>TRBV2|-|TRBJ2-3|few
TGTGCCAGCCATCAAGGGAAAGGCCTACCATGTTTT
CASHQGKGLPCF
>TRBV2|-|TRBJ1-2|-
TGTGCCAGCACCGGCCCGATCGTTTACACCTTC
CASTGPIVYTF
>TRBV7-2|-|TRBJ2-1|-
TGTGCCAGCAGCTTCTCCTATCTTGGGGATGAGCAGTTCTTC
CASSFSYLGDEQFF
>TRBV10-3|TRBD1|TRBJ2-5|once
TGTGCCATCAGTGAGTCGGGTTTTCAGGACAGGGGAGATCGGGAGACCCAGTACTTC
CAISESGFQDRGDRETQYF
>TRBV21-1|-|TRBJ2-2|once
TGTGCCAGCAGCAAAGCGCGGGGGAGGGCCACCGGGGAGCTGTTTTTT
CASSKARGRATGELFF
>TRBV21-1|-|TRBJ1-4|-
TGTGCCAGCAGCAAAGGATTGACAGGGAGGAAGTTAGCTGAAAAACTGTTTTTT
CASSKGLTGRKLAEKLFF
>TRBV7-9|TRBD1|TRBJ1-5|-
TGTGCCAGCAGCCCACCCAGGACAGGGGGCCTTCAGCCCCAGCATTTT
CASSPPRTGGLQPQHF
>TRBV9|-|TRBJ2-1|-
TGTGCCAGCAGCGACCCCGTATTCGATAGTGGTCCCACCTACAATGAGCAGTTCTTC
CASSDPVFDSGPTYNEQFF
>TRBV7-2|TRBD1|TRBJ2-7|-
TGTGCCAGCAGCCCACGGACAGGGACCTCCTACGAGCAGTACTTC
CASSPRTGTSYEQYF
>TRBV4-1|-|TRBJ1-1|-
TGCGCCAGCAGCCAATTAAGGACCGCGAACACTGAAGCTTTCTTT
CASSQLRTANTEAFF
>TRBV25-1|-|TRBJ2-3|-
TGTGCCAGCAGTGTACCGGGACCTTCAGATACGCAGTATTTT
CASSVPGPSDTQYF
>TRBV4-2|TRBD2|TRBJ2-7|-
TGTGCCAGCAGCCAAGTCCGACTAGCGGGTAATGCCGAGCAGTACTTC
CASSQVRLAGNAEQYF
>TRBV4-2|-|TRBJ2-3|-
TGTGCCAGCAGCCTGACCCCGGAGTCCCCGACAGATACGCAGTATTTT
CASSLTPESPTDTQYF
>TRBV30|-|TRBJ1-3|-
TGTGCCTGGAGTGGCGGGGATTTCGGAAACACCATATATTTT
CAWSGGDFGNTIYF
>TRBV28|TRBD1|TRBJ1-5|-
TGTGCCAGCAGTTTACCGTACAGGGGGAGCAATCAGCCCCAGCATTTT
CASSLPYRGSNQPQHF
>TRBV19|-|TRBJ2-2|few
TGTGCCACCCAAACAGAATACACCGGGGAGCTGTTTTTT
CATQTEYTGELFF
>TRBV9|-|TRBJ1-5|-
TGTGCCAGCAGCGGGAGGACAGTAGGCTATAGCAATCAGCCCCAGCATTTT
CASSGRTVGYSNQPQHF
>TRBV5-4|TRBD2|TRBJ2-7|-
TGTGCCAGCAGCCCTTCGCCCAGCGGGAGGCCCTACGAGCAGTACTTC
CASSPSPSGRPYEQYF
>TRBV11-3|TRBD2|TRBJ2-2|-
TGTGCCAGCAGCTTAGACGGGACTAGCTTTCCCGGGGAGCTGTTTTTT
CASSLDGTSFPGELFF
>TRBV29-1|-|TRBJ2-7|-
TGCAGCGTCGAGCCCGGGGCCGGAGACGAGCAGTACTTC
CSVEPGAGDEQYF
>TRBV5-1|-|TRBJ2-3|-
TGCGCCAGCAGCCTCTCTGACAGGAGTTTGTCATCCGATACGCAGTATTTT
CASSLSDRSLSSDTQYF
>TRBV27|-|TRBJ1-2|once
TGTGCCAGCGGGAGGGATACAGGGTATGGCTACACCTTC
CASGRDTGYGYTF